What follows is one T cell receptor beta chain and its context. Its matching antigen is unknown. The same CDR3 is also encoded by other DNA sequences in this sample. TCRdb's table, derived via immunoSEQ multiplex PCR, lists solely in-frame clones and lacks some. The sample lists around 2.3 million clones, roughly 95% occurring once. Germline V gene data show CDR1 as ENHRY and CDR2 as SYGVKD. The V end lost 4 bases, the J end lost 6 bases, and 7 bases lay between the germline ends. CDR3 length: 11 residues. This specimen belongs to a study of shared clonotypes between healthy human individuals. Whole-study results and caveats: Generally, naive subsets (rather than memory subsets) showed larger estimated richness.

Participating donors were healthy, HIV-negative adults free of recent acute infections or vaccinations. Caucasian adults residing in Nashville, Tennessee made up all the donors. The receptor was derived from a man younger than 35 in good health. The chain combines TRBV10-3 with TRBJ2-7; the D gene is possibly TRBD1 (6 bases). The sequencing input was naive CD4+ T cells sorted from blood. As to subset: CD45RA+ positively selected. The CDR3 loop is CAISGGGEQYF. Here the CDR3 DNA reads TGTGCCATCAGTGGAGGGGGCGAGCAGTACTTC.